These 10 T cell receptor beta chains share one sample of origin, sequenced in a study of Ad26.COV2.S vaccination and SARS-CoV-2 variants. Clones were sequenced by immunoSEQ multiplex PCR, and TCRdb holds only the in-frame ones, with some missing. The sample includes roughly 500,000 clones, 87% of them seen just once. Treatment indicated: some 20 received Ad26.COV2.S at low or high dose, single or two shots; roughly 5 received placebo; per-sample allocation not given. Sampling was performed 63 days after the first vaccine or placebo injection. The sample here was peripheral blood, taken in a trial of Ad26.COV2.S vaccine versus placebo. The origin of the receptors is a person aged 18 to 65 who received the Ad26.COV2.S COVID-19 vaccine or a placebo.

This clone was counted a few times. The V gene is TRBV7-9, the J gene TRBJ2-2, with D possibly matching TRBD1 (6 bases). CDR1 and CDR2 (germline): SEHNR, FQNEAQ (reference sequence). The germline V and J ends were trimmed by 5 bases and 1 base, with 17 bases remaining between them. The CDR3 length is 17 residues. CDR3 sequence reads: CASSPSGLQGNTGELFF. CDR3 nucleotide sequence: TGTGCCAGCAGCCCCTCGGGGCTACAGGGGAACACCGGGGAGCTGTTTTTT.

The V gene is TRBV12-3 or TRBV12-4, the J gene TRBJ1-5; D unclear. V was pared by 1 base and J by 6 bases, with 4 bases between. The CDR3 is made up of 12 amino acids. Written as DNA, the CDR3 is TGTGCCAGCAGTTTAGTATCTCAGCCCCAGCATTTT. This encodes CASSLVSQPQHF.

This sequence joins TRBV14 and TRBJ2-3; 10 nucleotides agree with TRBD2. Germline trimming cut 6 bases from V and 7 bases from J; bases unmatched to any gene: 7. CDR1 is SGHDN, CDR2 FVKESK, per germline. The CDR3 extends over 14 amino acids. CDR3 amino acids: CASSQREGHYTQYF. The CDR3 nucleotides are TGTGCCAGCAGTCAGCGGGAGGGCCACTATACGCAGTATTTT.

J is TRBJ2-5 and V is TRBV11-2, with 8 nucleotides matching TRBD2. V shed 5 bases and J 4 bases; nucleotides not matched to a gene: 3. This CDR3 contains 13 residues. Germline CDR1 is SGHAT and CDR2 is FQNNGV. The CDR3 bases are TGTGCCAGCAGCACCGGGACTAGAGAGACCCAGTACTTC. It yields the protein CASSTGTRETQYF.

CDR3 sequence: CSVNRGQGDTEAFF. The CDR3 coding sequence is TGCAGCGTCAACAGGGGGCAAGGAGACACTGAAGCTTTCTTT. This chain joins TRBV29-1 and TRBJ1-1, with TRBD1 identical over 9 bases. The length of the CDR3 is 14 residues. The V and J ends lost 6 bases and 3 bases, in that order; junction bases with no gene match: 8. Germline V gene lookup returns CDR1 SQVTM and CDR2 ANQGSEA.

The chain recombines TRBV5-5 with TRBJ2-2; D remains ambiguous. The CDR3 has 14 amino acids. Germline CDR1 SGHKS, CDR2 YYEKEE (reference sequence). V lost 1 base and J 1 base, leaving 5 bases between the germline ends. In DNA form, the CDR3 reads TGTGCCAGCAGCTTGATCGGGAACACCGGGGAGCTGTTTTTT. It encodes CASSLIGNTGELFF. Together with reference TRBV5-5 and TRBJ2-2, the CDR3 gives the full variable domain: DAGVTQSPTHLIKTRGQQVTLRCSPISGHKSVSWYQQVLGQGPQFIFQYYEKEERGRGNFPDRFSARQFPNYSSELNVNALLLGDSALYLCASSLIGNTGELFFGEGSRLTVL.

DNA of the CDR3: TGTGCCAGCAGTTACGGCCAAGGACAGCCCGAGAACACTGAAGCTTTCTTT. Residues: CASSYGQGQPENTEAFF. V gene TRBV6-2 or TRBV6-3 combines with J gene TRBJ1-1; weak D call: TRBD1 (6 bases). V was pared by 2 bases and J by 1 base, with 17 bases between. Germline V gene sequence: CDR1 MNHEY, CDR2 SVGEGT. The CDR3 length is 17 residues.

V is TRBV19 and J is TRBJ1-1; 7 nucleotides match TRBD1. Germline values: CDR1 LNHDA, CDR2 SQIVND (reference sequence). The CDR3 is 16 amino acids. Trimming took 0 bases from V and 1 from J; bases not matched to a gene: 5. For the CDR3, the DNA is TGTGCCAGTAGTATAGAACTTGGGACAGCGAACACTGAAGCTTTCTTT. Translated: CASSIELGTANTEAFF.

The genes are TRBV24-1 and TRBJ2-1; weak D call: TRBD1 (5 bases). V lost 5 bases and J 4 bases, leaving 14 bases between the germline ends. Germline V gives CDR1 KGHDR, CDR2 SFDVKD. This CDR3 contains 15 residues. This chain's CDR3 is CATSGGRGTYNEQFF. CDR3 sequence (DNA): TGTGCCACCAGTGGAGGTAGGGGAACGTACAATGAGCAGTTCTTC.

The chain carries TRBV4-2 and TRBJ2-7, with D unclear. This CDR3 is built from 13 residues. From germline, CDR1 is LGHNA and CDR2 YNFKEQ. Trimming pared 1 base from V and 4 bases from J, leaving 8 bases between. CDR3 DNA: TGTGCCAGCAGCCAAGTGGGTGGGTACGAGCAGTACTTC. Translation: CASSQVGGYEQYF.